The 8 T cell receptor beta chains listed next were all sequenced from one sample in a study of cytomegalovirus exposure and HLA in healthy donors. Amplification used 60 Vbeta primers and 13 Jbeta primers. Method: immunoSEQ multiplex PCR; TCRdb's copy keeps in-frame clones and lacks some. The sample data list roughly 79,000 clones. Sequencing used PBMCs. These receptors all stem from a man aged 30-40 years in good health and CMV-seronegative.

The rearrangement links TRBV28 to TRBJ2-7; the match to TRBD1 covers 9 bases. The germline V gene encodes CDR1 MDHEN and CDR2 SYDVKM. The CDR3 is 16 residues long. Trimming cost V 1 base and J 5 bases; bases outside gene matches: 9. In DNA form, the CDR3 reads TGTGCCAGCAGTTTATCCCCGGGACAGGGTTCCGACGAGCAGTACTTC. Protein sequence: CASSLSPGQGSDEQYF.

The CDR3 loop reads CASSEQGAVGELFF. The CDR3 DNA reads TGTGCCAGCAGTGAGCAGGGGGCAGTCGGGGAGCTGTTTTTT. V is TRBV6-4 and J is TRBJ2-2; 8 bases match TRBD1. The V gene end was trimmed by 3 bases and the J gene end by 7 bases; junction bases not matched to a gene: 4. Looked up from germline, CDR1 is MRHNA and CDR2 is SNTAGT. There are 14 residues in the CDR3.

The chain carries TRBV19 and TRBJ1-5; tentatively, D is TRBD1 (6 bases). From germline, CDR1 is LNHDA and CDR2 SQIVND (reference sequence). The V and J ends lost 3 bases and 11 bases respectively, with 14 bases between them. The CDR3 runs 13 residues. CDR3 DNA: TGTGCCAGTAGTATTTGGGGGGGCGAGGCCCAGCATTTT. This translates into CASSIWGGEAQHF.

This chain uses TRBV7-3 with TRBJ2-5; D may be TRBD1 (5 bases). This CDR3 spans 14 amino acids. V lost 1 base to trimming and J lost 3 bases, with 9 bases between them. Germline CDR1 SGHTA, CDR2 FQGTGA. The CDR3 DNA reads as TGTGCCAGCAGCTTAAGGGGCAGTAAAGAGACCCAGTACTTC. This sequence encodes CASSLRGSKETQYF.

The J gene is TRBJ2-7, the V gene TRBV4-3; D gene unclear. Trimming shortened V by 2 bases and J by 2 bases, and 16 bases separated the two germline ends. CDR3 length: 16 amino acids. Germline values: CDR1 LGHNA, CDR2 YSLEER. This CDR3 reads CASSQSFYESAYEQYF. CDR3 nucleotides: TGCGCCAGCAGCCAATCCTTTTACGAAAGCGCCTACGAGCAGTACTTC.

The CDR3 region has the DNA TGCAGCGTTCTCCGGGACAGGGGTCCTCGCGGCTACACCTTC. Translated, it gives CSVLRDRGPRGYTF. The gene calls are TRBV29-1 and TRBJ1-2; 10 positions agree with TRBD1. This CDR3 is 14 amino acids long. The germline V gene has CDR1 SQVTM and CDR2 ANQGSEA. V lost 5 bases to trimming and J lost 8 bases; unmatched junction nucleotides: 11.

The V call is TRBV6-1, the J call TRBJ2-2, with 11 bases identical to TRBD1. J gave up 6 bases and V 6 bases, and 0 bases lay outside the gene matches. The germline CDR1 and CDR2 sequences are MNHNS and SASEGT. This CDR3 region has 13 residues. CDR3 sequence: CASRDRGPGELFF. The CDR3, as DNA: TGTGCCAGCAGGGACAGGGGGCCCGGGGAGCTGTTTTTT.

The chain recombines TRBV25-1 with TRBJ2-1; 8 bases agree with TRBD2. Germline V CDR1 and CDR2: MGHDK, SYGVNS. CDR3 length: 15 residues. The trim removed 8 bases at V and 4 bases at J, leaving 10 bases unmatched. CDR3 protein: CASSRRAGVYNEQFF. As DNA, the CDR3 is TGTGCCAGCTCCAGAAGAGCGGGAGTATACAATGAGCAGTTCTTC.